This TCR beta chain was profiled in a study of blood T cell repertoires in COVID-19. Study as a whole: PBMCs, B-cell-depleted T cells, or T cells provided the cDNA or gDNA that made up the material.

CDR1 is LNHDA and CDR2 is SQIVND in the germline V gene (reference sequence). There are 13 residues in the CDR3. V lost 6 bases and J lost 8; bases outside the gene matches: 1. Participant ages covered about 18 to 90 years across 24 US areas. In the original analysis: Estimates of nucleated cell counts were drawn from the amplification of reference gene primers. Sequenced by immunoSEQ multiplex PCR; TCRdb stores in-frame clones only, minus some. From that table come the V and J calls and clone size; the DNA was used to work out D and trimming. Of 250,000 to 300,000 clones detected, roughly 88% appear once; the ten largest clones hold 1%.

Material: PBMCs or T cells enriched from blood (not recorded which). The sequence derives from a woman aged 25 to 39 who had recovered from COVID-19. The chain carries TRBV19 and TRBJ2-1; 13 nucleotides agree with TRBD2. The CDR3 spells CASRTSGRHEQFF. The DNA for the CDR3 is TGTGCCAGTAGGACTAGCGGGAGGCATGAGCAGTTCTTC. The full variable domain, with the rest looked up from reference TRBV19 and TRBJ2-1, is DGGITQSPKYLFRKEGQNVTLSCEQNLNHDAMYWYRQDPGQGLRLIYYSQIVNDFQKGDIAEGYSVSREKKESFPLTVTSAQKNPTAFYLCASRTSGRHEQFFGPGTRLTVL.